These T cell receptor beta chains were read from a single sample in a study of cytomegalovirus exposure and HLA in healthy donors. Data came from immunoSEQ multiplex PCR; TCRdb stores just in-frame clones and leaves some out. Of around 80,000 clones in the sample, roughly 96% were seen once. Source material: PBMCs. The receptors stem from a woman aged 18 to 35 in good health and CMV-seronegative. CDR3s include the opening cysteine and the closing phenylalanine or tryptophan.

v_gene	len	CDR3aa
TRBV28	13	CASSRDRRSEAFF
TRBV5-1	16	CASSSGPDRAHYEQYF
TRBV14	15	CASSQALGHAVPLHF
TRBV5-6	13	CASSSQGGNIQYF
TRBV13	16	CASSRWGEGPRETQYF
TRBV15	17	CATSRDRVPNRGHGYTF
TRBV19	17	CASSIDGSGATNEKLFF
TRBV14	15	CASSLSGRRTDTQYF
TRBV27	13	CASRREDLDTQYF
TRBV7-2	15	CASSLTSTGRQPQHF
TRBV7-2	16	CASSLSGTGKGDTQYF
TRBV29-1	11	CSARTGYEQYF
TRBV9	15	CASSVRGGDTGELFF
TRBV4-3	13	CASSQEEGDQAFF
TRBV28	14	CASSPRDISYEQYF
TRBV2	15	CASSGSPTGDSPLHF
TRBV7-2	12	CASSPSPDTQYF
TRBV1	17	CTSSQTTLKSSGNTIYF
TRBV9	14	CASSDLAGTGELFF
TRBV4-1	12	CASSPRGGTQYF
TRBV14	13	CASSRGNLRPYTF
TRBV15	14	CATRGGDFTDTQYF
TRBV6-5	16	CASSSGTSGGQETQYF
TRBV9	13	CASSADRNYGYTF
TRBV5-1	15	CASSPSGTGYEKLFF
TRBV5-1	13	CASRVDLLTEAFF
TRBV28	14	CASSLAQGSRTQYF